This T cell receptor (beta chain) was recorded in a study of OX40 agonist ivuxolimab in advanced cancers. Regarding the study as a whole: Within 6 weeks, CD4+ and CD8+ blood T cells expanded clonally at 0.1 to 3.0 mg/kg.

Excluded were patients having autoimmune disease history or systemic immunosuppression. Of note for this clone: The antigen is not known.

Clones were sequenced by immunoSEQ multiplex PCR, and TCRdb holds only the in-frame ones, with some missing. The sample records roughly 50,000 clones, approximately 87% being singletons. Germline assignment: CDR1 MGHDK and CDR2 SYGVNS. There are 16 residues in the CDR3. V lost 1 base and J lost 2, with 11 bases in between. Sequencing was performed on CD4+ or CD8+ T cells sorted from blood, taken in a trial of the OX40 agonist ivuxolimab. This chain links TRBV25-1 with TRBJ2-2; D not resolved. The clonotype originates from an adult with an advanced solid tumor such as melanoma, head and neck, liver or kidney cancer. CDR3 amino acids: CASSEWGETNTGELFF. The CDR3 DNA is TGTGCCAGCAGTGAATGGGGTGAAACCAACACCGGGGAGCTGTTTTTT.